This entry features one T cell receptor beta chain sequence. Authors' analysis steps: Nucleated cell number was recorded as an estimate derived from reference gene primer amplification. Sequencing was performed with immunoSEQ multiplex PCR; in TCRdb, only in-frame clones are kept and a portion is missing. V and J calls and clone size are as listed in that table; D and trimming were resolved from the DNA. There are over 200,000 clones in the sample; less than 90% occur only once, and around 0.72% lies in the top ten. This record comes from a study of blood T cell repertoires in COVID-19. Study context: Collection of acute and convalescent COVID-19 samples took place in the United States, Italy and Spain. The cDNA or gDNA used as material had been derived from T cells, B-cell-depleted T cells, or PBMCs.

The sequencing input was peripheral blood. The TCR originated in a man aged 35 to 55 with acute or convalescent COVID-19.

CDR3 bases: TGTGCCAGCTCACCTAGACAGGGGGCATTCGAGGAGACCCAGTACTTC. Protein: CASSPRQGAFEETQYF. The chain has TRBV18 and TRBJ2-5; 10 bases are shared with TRBD1. This CDR3 comprises 16 residues. Germline V CDR1 and CDR2: KGHSH, LQKENI. Trimming removed 3 bases from V and 5 bases from J; junction bases left unmatched: 9. Full variable domain (remainder filled in from reference TRBV18 and TRBJ2-5): NAGVMQNPRHLVRRRGQEARLRCSPMKGHSHVYWYRQLPEEGLKFMVYLQKENIIDESGMPKERFSAEFPKEGPSILRIQQVVRGDSAAYFCASSPRQGAFEETQYFGPGTRLLVL.